This T cell receptor (beta chain) originates from a study of radiation and T cells in renal cell carcinoma. Measured with immunoSEQ multiplex PCR; TCRdb has only the in-frame clones, and not every one. Of about 49,000 clones listed, 75% to 85% are singletons. Sample time point: blood 2 weeks post-SBRT. Treatment defined: 15 Gy SBRT to primary tumor, nephrectomy 4 weeks later. Sequencing used blood, obtained from a patient whose treatment included radiotherapy and nephrectomy. The origin of this receptor is a woman aged 70 to 79 with renal cell carcinoma.

CDR3 region: CASSQRLAGGETQYF. The CDR3 DNA is TGTGCCAGCAGCCAACGACTAGCGGGAGGGGAGACCCAGTACTTC. The rearrangement uses TRBV4-2 and TRBJ2-5, with TRBD2 matching over 14 bases. V shed 2 bases, J shed 5 bases, and the junction held 1 base outside the gene matches. The CDR3 loop spans 15 amino acids. From germline, CDR1 is LGHNA and CDR2 YNFKEQ.